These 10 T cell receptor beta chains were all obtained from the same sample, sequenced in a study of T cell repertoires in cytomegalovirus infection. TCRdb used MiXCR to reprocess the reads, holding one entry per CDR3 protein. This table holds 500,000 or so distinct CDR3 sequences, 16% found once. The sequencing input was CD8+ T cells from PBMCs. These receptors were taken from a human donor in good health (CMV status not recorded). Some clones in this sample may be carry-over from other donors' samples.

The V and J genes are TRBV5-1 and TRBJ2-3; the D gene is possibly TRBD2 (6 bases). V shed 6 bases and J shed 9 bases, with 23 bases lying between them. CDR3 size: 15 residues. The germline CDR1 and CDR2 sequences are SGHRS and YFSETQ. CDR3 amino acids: CASNFPGSKAGTQYF. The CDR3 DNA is TGCGCCAGCAACTTTCCGGGAAGCAAGGCGGGAACGCAGTATTTT.

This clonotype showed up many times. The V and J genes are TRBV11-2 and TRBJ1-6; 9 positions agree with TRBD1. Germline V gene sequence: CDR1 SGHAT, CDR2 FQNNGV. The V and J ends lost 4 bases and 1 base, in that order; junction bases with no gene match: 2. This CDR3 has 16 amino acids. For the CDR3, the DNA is TGTGCCAGCAGCTGGGACAGGGCGTCCTATAATTCACCCCTCCACTTT. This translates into CASSWDRASYNSPLHF.

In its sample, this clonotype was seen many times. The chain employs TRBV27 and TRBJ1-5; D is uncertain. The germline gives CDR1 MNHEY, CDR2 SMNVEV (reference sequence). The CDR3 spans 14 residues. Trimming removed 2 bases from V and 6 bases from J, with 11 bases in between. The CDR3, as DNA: TGTGCCAGCAGTTTACTTGGCTCGGCTCAGCCCCAGCATTTT. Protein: CASSLLGSAQPQHF.

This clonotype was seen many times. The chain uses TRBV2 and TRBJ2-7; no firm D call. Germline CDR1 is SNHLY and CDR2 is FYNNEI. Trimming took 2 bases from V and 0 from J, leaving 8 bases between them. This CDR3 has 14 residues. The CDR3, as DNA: TGTGCCAGCAGTGAATCGGCAGCCTCCTACGAGCAGTACTTC. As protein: CASSESAASYEQYF. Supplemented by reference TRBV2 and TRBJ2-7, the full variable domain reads EPEVTQTPSHQVTQMGQEVILRCVPISNHLYFYWYRQILGQKVEFLVSFYNNEISEKSEIFDDQFSVERPDGSNFTLKIRSTKLEDSAMYFCASSESAASYEQYFGPGTRLTVT.

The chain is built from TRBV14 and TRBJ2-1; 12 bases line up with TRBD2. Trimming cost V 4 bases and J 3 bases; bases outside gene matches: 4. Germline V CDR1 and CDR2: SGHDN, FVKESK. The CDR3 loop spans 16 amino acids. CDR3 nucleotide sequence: TGTGCCAGCAGCCCCGGGACTAGCGGGTTCTACAATGAGCAGTTCTTC. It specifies CASSPGTSGFYNEQFF.

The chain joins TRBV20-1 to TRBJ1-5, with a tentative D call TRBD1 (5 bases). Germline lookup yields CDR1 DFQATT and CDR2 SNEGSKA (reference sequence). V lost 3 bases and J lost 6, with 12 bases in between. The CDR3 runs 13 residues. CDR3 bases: TGCAGTGCTAGTGTGGGGGTGGGTCAGCCCCAGCATTTT. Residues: CSASVGVGQPQHF.

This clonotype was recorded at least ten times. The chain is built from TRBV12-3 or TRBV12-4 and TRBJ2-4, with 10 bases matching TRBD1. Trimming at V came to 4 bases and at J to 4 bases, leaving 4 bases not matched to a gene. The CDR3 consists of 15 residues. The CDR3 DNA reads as TGTGCCAGCAGTTGGTCGGGACAGGGGAAAAACATTCAGTACTTC. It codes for CASSWSGQGKNIQYF.

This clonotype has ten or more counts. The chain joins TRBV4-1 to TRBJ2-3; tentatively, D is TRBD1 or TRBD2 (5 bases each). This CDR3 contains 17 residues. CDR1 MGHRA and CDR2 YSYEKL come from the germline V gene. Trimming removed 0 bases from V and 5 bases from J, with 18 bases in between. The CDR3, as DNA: TGCGCCAGCAGCCAAGAAGTCGGACTTCAGGGTATAGATACGCAGTATTTT. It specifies CASSQEVGLQGIDTQYF.

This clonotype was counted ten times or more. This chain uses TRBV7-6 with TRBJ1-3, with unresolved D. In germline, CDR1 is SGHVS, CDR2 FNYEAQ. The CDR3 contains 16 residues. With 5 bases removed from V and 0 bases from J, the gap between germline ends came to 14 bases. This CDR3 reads CASSPRTVGSGNTIYF. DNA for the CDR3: TGTGCCAGCAGCCCACGGACGGTCGGCTCTGGAAACACCATATATTTT.

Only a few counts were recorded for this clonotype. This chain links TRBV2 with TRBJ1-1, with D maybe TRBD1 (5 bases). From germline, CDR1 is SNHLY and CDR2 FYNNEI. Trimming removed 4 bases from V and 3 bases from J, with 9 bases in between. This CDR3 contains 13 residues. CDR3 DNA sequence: TGTGCCAGCAGTGCCGGGGCGCACACTGAAGCTTTCTTT. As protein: CASSAGAHTEAFF.